This T cell receptor (beta chain) was obtained from a study of blood T cell repertoires in COVID-19. Original handling: The authors estimated nucleated cell counts from reference gene primer amplification. Data came from immunoSEQ multiplex PCR; TCRdb stores just in-frame clones and leaves some out. Clone size and the V and J calls come from that table; the DNA yielded D and trimming. Of 160,000 or so clones detected, under 90% appear once; the ten largest clones hold 0.45% to 0.6%. This CDR3 comprises 15 residues. The ends lost 0 bases at V and 2 bases at J; junction bases unmatched: 5. The germline V gene has CDR1 SGHDT and CDR2 YYEEEE.

The chain uses TRBV5-6 and TRBJ2-7; 7 positions match TRBD1. Sequenced material: peripheral blood. The TCR sequence derives from a man aged 55 to 69 with acute or convalescent COVID-19. The CDR3 sequence: CASSLVETGTYEQYF. In nucleotides, the CDR3 is TGTGCCAGCAGCTTGGTCGAGACAGGGACCTACGAGCAGTACTTC.